The 28 T cell receptor beta chains listed next were all sequenced from one sample in a study of control samples from healthy donors and cancer patients. Clones were sequenced by immunoSEQ multiplex PCR, and TCRdb holds only the in-frame ones, with some missing. The table shows 150,000 or so clones, with around 93% occurring only once. The sequenced sample was blood. All receptors come from a woman aged 50 to 60 in good health.

The chain couples TRBV11-2 to TRBJ2-7; the D gene is possibly TRBD1 (5 bases). The CDR3 is 12 residues long. Trimming shortened V by 5 bases and J by 13 bases, and 18 bases separated the two germline ends. Germline-derived CDR1 and CDR2 are SGHAT and FQNNGV. The DNA for the CDR3 is TGTGCCAGCAGCCCCAACAGGCAGGGTTATTACTTC. Protein product: CASSPNRQGYYF. The entire variable domain, with the rest obtained from reference TRBV11-2 and TRBJ2-7, is as follows: EAGVAQSPRYKIIEKRQSVAFWCNPISGHATLYWYQQILGQGPKLLIQFQNNGVVDDSQLPKDRFSAERLKGVDSTLKIQPAKLEDSAVYLCASSPNRQGYYFGPGTRLTVT.

CDR3 residues: CASSLLAGEGTDTQYF. CDR3 sequence (DNA): TGTGCCAGCAGTTTACTAGCGGGAGAGGGCACAGATACGCAGTATTTT. The genes are TRBV27 and TRBJ2-3; 10 bases are a match to TRBD2. The CDR3 has 16 residues. Per germline, CDR1 MNHEY and CDR2 SMNVEV (reference sequence). With 2 bases clipped from V and 1 base from J, the junction kept 3 bases outside the gene matches.

The chain joins TRBV19 to TRBJ1-1, with a tentative D call TRBD1 (5 bases). Germline-derived CDR1 and CDR2 are LNHDA and SQIVND (reference sequence). This CDR3 comprises 14 residues. Between the trimmed V and J ends, which lost 7 bases and 1 base, there was a span of 13 bases. CDR3 DNA sequence: TGTGCCAGTATGATTAGACAGCCGAACACTGAAGCTTTCTTT. Protein sequence: CASMIRQPNTEAFF.

The chain recombines TRBV4-1 with TRBJ1-5; possible D gene TRBD1, 6 bases. Trimming took 5 bases from V and 0 from J, leaving 14 bases between them. Germline V CDR1 and CDR2: MGHRA, YSYEKL. The CDR3 runs to 16 residues. The CDR3 nucleotides are TGCGCCAGCAGCATCCTGTGGGGGCTTAGCAATCAGCCCCAGCATTTT. This codes for CASSILWGLSNQPQHF.

The genes are TRBV28 and TRBJ1-6, with a weak D call TRBD1 (6 bases). Germline values: CDR1 MDHEN, CDR2 SYDVKM. The V end lost 4 bases, the J end lost 7 bases, and 14 bases lay between the germline ends. CDR3 length: 15 residues. CDR3 sequence (DNA): TGTGCCAGCAGTTCTGTCGGGCAGGGGAATTCACCCCTCCACTTT. It is translated as CASSSVGQGNSPLHF.

This chain connects TRBV27 to TRBJ2-7; 10 nucleotides align to TRBD2. The CDR3 loop spans 14 amino acids. CDR1 and CDR2 from the germline V gene are MNHEY and SMNVEV (reference sequence). With 6 bases clipped from V and 5 bases from J, the junction kept 7 bases outside the gene matches. This CDR3 is CASRQRGGFHEQYF. The CDR3 nucleotides read TGTGCCAGCAGACAGCGGGGGGGCTTTCACGAGCAGTACTTC.

This rearrangement joins TRBV9 to TRBJ2-5; D possibly corresponds to TRBD2 (6 bases). The germline CDR1 and CDR2 sequences are SGDLS and YYNGEE. Between the trimmed V and J ends, which lost 3 bases and 5 bases, there was a span of 20 bases. This CDR3 spans 16 amino acids. The CDR3 sequence: CASSEGRKAGQETQYF. The CDR3 DNA follows: TGTGCCAGCAGCGAGGGGAGGAAAGCGGGTCAGGAGACCCAGTACTTC.

The V and J genes are TRBV12-3 or TRBV12-4 and TRBJ1-2, with 7 nucleotides matching TRBD1. V gave up 5 bases and J gave up 6 bases; unmatched junction bases: 6. This CDR3 has 13 residues. CDR3 DNA sequence: TGTGCCAGCAGTCCACAGGGGATTAATGGCTACACCTTC. This sequence encodes CASSPQGINGYTF.

This clone was recorded a few times. The chain combines TRBV28 with TRBJ1-1; possibly TRBD1 for D (6 bases). This CDR3 has 15 amino acids. Germline CDR1 reads MDHEN; CDR2 reads SYDVKM. V lost 7 bases, J lost 2 bases, and 17 bases lay in between. CDR3 nucleotides: TGTGCCAGCACTCTAACAGGGTTTTCAAACACTGAAGCTTTCTTT. As protein: CASTLTGFSNTEAFF. Full variable domain (rest looked up from reference TRBV28 and TRBJ1-1): DVKVTQSSRYLVKRTGEKVFLECVQDMDHENMFWYRQDPGLGLRLIYFSYDVKMKEKGDIPEGYSVSREKKERFSLILESASTNQTSMYLCASTLTGFSNTEAFFGQGTRLTVV.

The rearrangement links TRBV11-2 to TRBJ2-5; maybe TRBD2 (5 bases). The CDR3 is 15 residues long. Trimming pared 0 bases from V and 5 bases from J, leaving 13 bases between. CDR1 and CDR2 from the germline V gene are SGHAT and FQNNGV. CDR3 loop: CASSLDWAGRETQYF. The CDR3, as DNA: TGTGCCAGCAGCTTAGATTGGGCGGGTAGGGAGACCCAGTACTTC.

This clone was observed a single time. The chain carries TRBV6-5 and TRBJ2-3, with no clear D. V lost 7 bases, J lost 0 bases, and 11 bases lay in between. The CDR3 sequence is 14 residues long. Germline CDR1 reads MNHEY; CDR2 reads SVGAGI. In nucleotides, the CDR3 is TGTGCCAGCAACCGGTCCCCTAGCACAGATACGCAGTATTTT. It translates to CASNRSPSTDTQYF.

The chain joins TRBV2 to TRBJ1-6; D possibly corresponds to TRBD1 (5 bases). The CDR3 consists of 14 residues. V shed 5 bases and J shed 7 bases, with 12 bases lying between them. The V gene's germline CDR1 is SNHLY and CDR2 FYNNEI. CDR3 DNA: TGTGCCAGCAGTTCCGGGACGTGGAATTCACCCCTCCACTTT. Its protein product is CASSSGTWNSPLHF.

The J gene is TRBJ1-1, the V gene TRBV10-1; D unclear. The germline CDR1 and CDR2 sequences are WNHNN and SYGVQD (reference sequence). This CDR3 region has 13 residues. Trimming pared 4 bases from V and 1 base from J, leaving 7 bases between. DNA of the CDR3: TGCGCCAGCAGTGCGGACGGGAACACTGAAGCTTTCTTT. It codes for CASSADGNTEAFF.

This clone has just one count. V is TRBV6-5 and J is TRBJ2-3, with D hard to call. This CDR3 is 14 amino acids long. The germline V gene encodes CDR1 MNHEY and CDR2 SVGAGI. V lost 7 bases and J 2 bases, leaving 13 bases between the germline ends. CDR3 nucleotides: TGTGCCAGCAACGAGGATACTTTCACAGATACGCAGTATTTT. This sequence encodes CASNEDTFTDTQYF.

The genes are TRBV5-6 and TRBJ1-2; a possible D gene is TRBD1 (6 bases). V lost 0 bases, J lost 7 bases, and 16 bases lay in between. The CDR3 totals 15 residues. Germline V gives CDR1 SGHDT, CDR2 YYEEEE. The CDR3, as DNA: TGTGCCAGCAGCTTGGTATCGGGGGCGCTTAGTGGCTACACCTTC. Its protein is CASSLVSGALSGYTF.

V usage is TRBV7-9 and J usage is TRBJ2-5; D gene ambiguous. This CDR3 has 13 amino acids. Looked up from germline, CDR1 is SEHNR and CDR2 is FQNEAQ (reference sequence). The V end lost 3 bases, the J end lost 5 bases, and 10 bases lay between the germline ends. The CDR3 region is CASSFPSGETQYF. Here the CDR3 DNA reads TGTGCCAGCAGCTTTCCTAGTGGTGAGACCCAGTACTTC.

The rearrangement uses TRBV6-6 and TRBJ1-4; possible D gene TRBD1, 5 bases. Trimming took 3 bases from V and 2 from J, leaving 10 bases between them. The length of the CDR3 is 15 residues. Per germline, CDR1 MNHNY and CDR2 SVGAGI (reference sequence). DNA of the CDR3: TGTGCCAGCAGTTATTCCGGGGGGACTAATGAAAAACTGTTTTTT. This gives the protein CASSYSGGTNEKLFF.

The V call is TRBV5-1, the J call TRBJ1-4, with TRBD1 identical over 9 bases. V dropped 4 bases and J dropped 8; count of bases not matched to a gene: 9. This CDR3 comprises 15 residues. In germline, CDR1 is SGHRS, CDR2 YFSETQ. The CDR3 spells CASSGTGSQEEKLFF. In DNA, the CDR3 is TGCGCCAGCAGCGGGACAGGGAGTCAAGAGGAAAAACTGTTTTTT.

The chain's CDR3 is CASSPSRQNTGELFF. The DNA for the CDR3 is TGTGCCAGCTCACCATCGAGACAGAACACCGGGGAGCTGTTTTTT. The V gene is TRBV18, the J gene TRBJ2-2; D is unclear. The CDR3 covers 15 residues. V dropped 2 bases and J dropped 1 base, with 8 bases sitting between them. CDR1 and CDR2 (germline): KGHSH, LQKENI.

The chain combines TRBV3-1 (or the pseudogene TRBV3-2) with TRBJ1-1, with no clear D. Between the trimmed V and J ends, which lost 3 bases and 3 bases, there was a span of 11 bases. The CDR3 is 14 residues long. Germline CDR1 is LGHDT and CDR2 is YNNKEL (reference sequence). The CDR3 region is CASSHGLKDTEAFF. In DNA, the CDR3 is TGTGCCAGCAGCCATGGACTCAAGGACACTGAAGCTTTCTTT.

This clone was counted a single time. The chain has TRBV28 and TRBJ2-5, with D perhaps TRBD2 (7 bases). Trimming cost V 2 bases and J 5 bases, with 12 bases left between them. The CDR3 is made up of 14 amino acids. Germline loops: CDR1 MDHEN, CDR2 SYDVKM. CDR3: CASSLGGARETQYF. As DNA, the CDR3 is TGTGCCAGCAGTTTAGGGGGGGCCCGGGAGACCCAGTACTTC.

The chain uses TRBV30 and TRBJ1-5; D gene unclear. Per the germline V gene, CDR1 is GTSNPN and CDR2 is SVGIG (reference sequence). The V end was cut by 1 base, the J end by 4 bases, with 8 bases between. The CDR3 has 13 residues. The CDR3 loop is CAWSGTGNQPQHF. CDR3 coding DNA: TGTGCCTGGAGTGGGACCGGAAATCAGCCCCAGCATTTT.

V is TRBV5-4 and J is TRBJ1-4; D is ambiguous. With 1 base removed from V and 6 bases from J, the gap between germline ends came to 4 bases. Per germline, CDR1 SGHNT and CDR2 YYREEE (reference sequence). This CDR3 has 12 amino acids. CDR3 nucleotide sequence: TGTGCCAGCAGCTTGTTGGATGAAAAACTGTTTTTT. Translated: CASSLLDEKLFF.

The chain recombines TRBV5-1 with TRBJ1-1; no definite D call. This CDR3 is 13 amino acids long. V was clipped by 1 base and J by 6 bases, with 10 bases between them. CDR1 SGHRS and CDR2 YFSETQ come from the germline V gene. This chain's CDR3 is CASSLLAGSEAFF. In DNA form, the CDR3 reads TGCGCCAGCAGCTTGCTGGCTGGGTCTGAAGCTTTCTTT.

The count of this clone is one. The chain is built from TRBV14 and TRBJ2-2, with D maybe TRBD1 (5 bases). The CDR3 is 13 amino acids. Deletions cut 4 bases from V and 7 bases from J, with 10 bases between. From germline, CDR1 is SGHDN and CDR2 FVKESK. CDR3 in amino acids: CASSLLRGGELFF. In DNA form, the CDR3 reads TGTGCCAGCAGCCTGCTTAGGGGCGGGGAGCTGTTTTTT.

The V and J genes are TRBV27 and TRBJ2-3, with D possibly matching TRBD1 (6 bases). This CDR3 contains 15 residues. Germline V gene data show CDR1 as MNHEY and CDR2 as SMNVEV (reference sequence). V lost 6 bases, J lost 4 bases, and 17 bases lay in between. This CDR3 reads CASREQGRESDTQYF. The CDR3 coding sequence is TGTGCCAGCAGGGAACAGGGCAGGGAATCAGATACGCAGTATTTT.

The rearrangement uses TRBV10-3 and TRBJ2-7; 12 nucleotides line up with TRBD2. J gave up 5 bases and V 4 bases, and 3 bases lay outside the gene matches. The CDR3 sequence is 14 residues long. The germline gives CDR1 ENHRY, CDR2 SYGVKD. The CDR3 region has the DNA TGTGCCATCAGTGGACTAGCGGGAGCGGACGAGCAGTACTTC. Translating gives CAISGLAGADEQYF.

The chain recombines TRBV9 with TRBJ1-6; D is unclear. The CDR3 is 18 residues long. Germline CDR1 and CDR2: SGDLS and YYNGEE. V was cut by 0 bases and J by 8 bases, with 21 bases left in between. CDR3 residues: CASSVGEVRTRGDSPLHF. CDR3 DNA sequence: TGTGCCAGCAGCGTAGGTGAGGTTCGGACCCGAGGAGATTCACCCCTCCACTTT.